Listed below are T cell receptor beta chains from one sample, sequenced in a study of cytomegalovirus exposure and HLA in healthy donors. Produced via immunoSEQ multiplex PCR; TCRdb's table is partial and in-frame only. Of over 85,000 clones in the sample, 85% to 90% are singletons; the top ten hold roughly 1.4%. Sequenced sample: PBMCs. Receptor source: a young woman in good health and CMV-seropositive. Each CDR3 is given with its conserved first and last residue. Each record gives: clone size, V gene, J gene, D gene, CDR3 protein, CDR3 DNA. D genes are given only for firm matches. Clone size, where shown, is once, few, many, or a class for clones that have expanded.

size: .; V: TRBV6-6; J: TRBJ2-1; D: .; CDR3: CASTRTPNSYNEQFF; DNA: TGTGCCAGCACCCGGACACCAAACTCCTACAATGAGCAGTTCTTC
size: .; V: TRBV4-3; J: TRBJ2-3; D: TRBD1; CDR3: CASSLDREGDTQYF; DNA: TGCGCCAGCAGCCTGGACAGGGAAGGAGATACGCAGTATTTT
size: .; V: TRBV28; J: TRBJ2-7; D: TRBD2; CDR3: CASSFLASGRPHEQYF; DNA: TGTGCCAGCAGTTTTTTGGCTAGCGGGAGGCCCCACGAGCAGTACTTC
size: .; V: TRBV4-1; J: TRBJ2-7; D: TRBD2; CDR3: CASSQEQLAGATYEQYF; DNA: TGCGCCAGCAGCCAAGAGCAACTAGCGGGAGCCACCTACGAGCAGTACTTC
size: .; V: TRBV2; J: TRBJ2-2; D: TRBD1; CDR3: CATLMWDRADSTGELFF; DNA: TGTGCCACTCTTATGTGGGACAGGGCCGATAGCACCGGGGAGCTGTTTTTT
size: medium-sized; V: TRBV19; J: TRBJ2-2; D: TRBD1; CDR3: CASSIQGATGELFF; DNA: TGTGCCAGTAGTATACAGGGGGCCACCGGGGAGCTGTTTTTT
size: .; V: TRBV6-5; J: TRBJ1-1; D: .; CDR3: CASSYLGRYTEAFF; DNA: TGTGCCAGCAGTTACTTGGGCAGGTACACTGAAGCTTTCTTT
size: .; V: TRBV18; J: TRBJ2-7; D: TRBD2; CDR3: CASSPLGTSGEQYF; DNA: TGTGCCAGCTCACCACTAGGGACTAGCGGGGAACAGTACTTC
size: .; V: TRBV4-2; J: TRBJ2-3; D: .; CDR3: CASSQDRRTRGFADTQYF; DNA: TGTGCCAGCAGCCAAGATCGACGGACTAGGGGGTTCGCAGATACGCAGTATTTT
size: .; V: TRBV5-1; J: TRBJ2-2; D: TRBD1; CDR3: CASSYPLRGPNTGELFF; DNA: TGCGCCAGCAGCTACCCACTGAGGGGGCCGAACACCGGGGAGCTGTTTTTT
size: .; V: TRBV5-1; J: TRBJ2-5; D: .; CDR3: CASSLAPYSGAQYF; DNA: TGCGCCAGCAGCTTGGCCCCCTACTCAGGGGCCCAGTACTTC
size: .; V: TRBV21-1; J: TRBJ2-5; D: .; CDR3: CAFREAVSGFEETQYF; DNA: TGTGCCTTCAGGGAGGCGGTATCGGGGTTTGAGGAGACCCAGTACTTC
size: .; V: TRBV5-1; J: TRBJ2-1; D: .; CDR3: CASSIQEVSSYNEQFF; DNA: TGCGCCAGCAGCATACAGGAAGTTAGCTCCTACAATGAGCAGTTCTTC
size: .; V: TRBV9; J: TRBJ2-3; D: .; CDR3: CASSVEAGTQYF; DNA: TGTGCCAGCAGCGTAGAGGCAGGGACGCAGTATTTT
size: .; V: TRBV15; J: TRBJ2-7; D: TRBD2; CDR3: CATSRDGAGGYEQYF; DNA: TGTGCCACCAGCAGAGATGGAGCGGGGGGCTACGAGCAGTACTTC
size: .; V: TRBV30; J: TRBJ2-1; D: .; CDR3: CAWSALAKPYNEQFF; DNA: TGTGCCTGGAGTGCCCTAGCTAAACCCTACAATGAGCAGTTCTTC
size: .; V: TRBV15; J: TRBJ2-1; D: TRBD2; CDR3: CATSRDGLAQFF; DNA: TGTGCCACCAGCAGAGACGGACTAGCGCAGTTCTTC
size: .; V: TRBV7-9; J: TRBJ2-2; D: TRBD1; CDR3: CASSPPGQGAGGELFF; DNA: TGTGCCAGCAGCCCTCCGGGACAGGGGGCCGGCGGGGAGCTGTTTTTT
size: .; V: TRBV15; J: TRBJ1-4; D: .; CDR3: CATSRGLNEKLFF; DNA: TGTGCCACCAGCAGAGGCCTAAATGAAAAACTGTTTTTT
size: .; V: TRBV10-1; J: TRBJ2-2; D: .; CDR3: CASSESGGELFF; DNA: TGCGCCAGCAGTGAATCGGGCGGGGAGCTGTTTTTT